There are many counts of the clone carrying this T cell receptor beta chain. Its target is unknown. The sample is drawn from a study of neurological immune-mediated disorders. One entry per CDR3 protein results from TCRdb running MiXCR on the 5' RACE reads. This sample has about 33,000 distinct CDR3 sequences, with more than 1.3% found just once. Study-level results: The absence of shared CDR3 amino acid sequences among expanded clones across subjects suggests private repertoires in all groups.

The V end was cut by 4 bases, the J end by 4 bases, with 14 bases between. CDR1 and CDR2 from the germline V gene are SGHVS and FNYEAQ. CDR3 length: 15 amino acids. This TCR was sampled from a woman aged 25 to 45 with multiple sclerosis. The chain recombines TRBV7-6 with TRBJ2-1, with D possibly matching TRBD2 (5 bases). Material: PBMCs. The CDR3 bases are TGTGCCAGCAGCTCTAGGGCGGGCGGGTACAATGAGCAGTTCTTC. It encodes CASSSRAGGYNEQFF.